One T cell receptor (beta chain) is described in this entry. This specimen comes from a study of patients and donors after allogeneic stem cell transplantation. Using its own MiXCR run on the RT-PCR reads, TCRdb lists one record per CDR3 protein. Among 200,000 to 250,000 distinct CDR3 sequences listed, roughly 15% were seen once. In germline, CDR1 is KGHDR, CDR2 SFDVKD. V dropped 4 bases and J dropped 3 bases, with 12 bases sitting between them. The CDR3 has 14 residues. The sequence was obtained from a human donor who was either an allogeneic HSCT recipient or a stem cell or donor lymphocyte infusion donor (not recorded which). It is not recorded whose cells these are; they may come from a transplant donor. The specimen was blood, either unsorted or a sorted T cell fraction (not recorded which). The chain has TRBV24-1 and TRBJ2-7, with D possibly matching TRBD1 (5 bases). The CDR3 DNA reads as TGTGCCACCAGTGAGCAGGGTAGGGGCTACGAGCAGTACTTC. Residues: CATSEQGRGYEQYF.